Each of the 18 T cell receptor beta chains below was sequenced from the same sample in a study of CD8 T cells in ankylosing spondylitis (dated by TCRdb to about 2017). The protocol used for the library was 5' RACE. The reads were generated on an Illumina HiSeq 2500. TCRdb applied fastp at Q25 and MiXCR to the public reads, then kept only in-frame beta chains. Rows matching on CDR3 protein sequence are summarized as one entry with the most common DNA and genes. A total of about 200,000 distinct CDR3 sequences appear in this sample, 13% of them only once. Of the sample, 16% falls within the top ten clones. Sequencing was performed on blood, either unsorted or a sorted T cell fraction (not recorded which). Receptors originate from a male donor with ankylosing spondylitis or in good health (not recorded which).

The table lists this clonotype with a few counts. The CDR3 DNA follows: TGTGCCAGCAGCCCCCCAGTGACTAACACTGAAGCTTTCTTT. It specifies CASSPPVTNTEAFF. This chain connects TRBV11-3 to TRBJ1-1; D unresolved. Germline V lookup: CDR1 SGHNT, CDR2 YENEEA. V shed 5 bases and J shed 2 bases, with 12 bases lying between them. The CDR3 totals 14 residues. The whole variable domain, remainder taken from reference TRBV11-3 and TRBJ1-1, is EAGVVQSPRYKIIEKKQPVAFWCNPISGHNTLYWYLQNLGQGPELLIRYENEEAVDDSQLPKDRFSAERLKGVDSTLKIQPAELGDSAVYLCASSPPVTNTEAFFGQGTRLTVV.

The chain couples TRBV5-6 to TRBJ2-3; TRBD2 matches at 7 bases. The CDR3 covers 16 residues. CDR1 is SGHDT, CDR2 YYEEEE, per germline. J was trimmed by 0 bases and V by 5 bases; bases with no gene match: 9. The CDR3 protein is CASSSGTTLSTDTQYF. For the CDR3, the DNA is TGTGCCAGCAGTTCCGGGACTACCTTAAGCACAGATACGCAGTATTTT.

This clonotype came up a few times. CDR3 amino acids: CASHPGANEAFF. The CDR3 DNA sequence: TGTGCCTCTCATCCAGGGGCAAATGAAGCTTTCTTT. The chain has TRBV12-3 or TRBV12-4 and TRBJ1-1, with a tentative D call TRBD1 (6 bases). V was cut by 11 bases and J by 7 bases, with 17 bases left in between. The CDR3 totals 12 residues.

This clonotype was detected a few times. This chain connects TRBV5-1 to TRBJ1-1; 7 nucleotides agree with TRBD1. V was pared by 0 bases and J by 7 bases, with 0 bases of the junction left unmatched. The CDR3 has 12 residues. CDR1 is SGHRS, CDR2 YFSETQ, per germline. CDR3 loop: CASSLGQGEAFF. CDR3 in DNA: TGCGCCAGCAGCTTGGGACAGGGTGAAGCTTTCTTT.

This clonotype was detected a few times. The rearrangement links TRBV27 to TRBJ2-7; D tentatively reads TRBD1 or TRBD2 (6 bases each). CDR1 and CDR2 (germline): MNHEY, SMNVEV (reference sequence). Trimming left V 7 bases short and J 2 bases short, with 15 bases between. This CDR3 is built from 14 residues. The CDR3, as DNA: TGTGCCAGCAAAAAGAGGGGGGTGACCTACGAGCAGTACTTC. Translating gives CASKKRGVTYEQYF.

In this sample, this clonotype turned up a few times. J is TRBJ2-3 and V is TRBV7-9; possible D gene TRBD1, 6 bases. From germline, CDR1 is SEHNR and CDR2 FQNEAQ (reference sequence). Trimming left V 4 bases short and J 3 bases short, with 17 bases between. The CDR3 loop spans 16 amino acids. CDR3 amino acids: CASSSPGHDGTDTQYF. For the CDR3, the DNA is TGTGCCAGCAGCTCGCCGGGACATGATGGGACAGATACGCAGTATTTT.

This clonotype was counted only a few times. The J gene is TRBJ2-7, the V gene TRBV7-9, with unresolved D. V lost 5 bases to trimming and J lost 3 bases, with 8 bases between them. The germline V gene has CDR1 SEHNR and CDR2 FQNEAQ (reference sequence). The CDR3 is 12 amino acids. CDR3 nucleotides: TGTGCCAGCAGCAGAGGTCTCTACGAGCAGTACTTC. It codes for CASSRGLYEQYF.

In this sample, this clonotype is medium-sized. This chain links TRBV4-1 with TRBJ2-2; 8 bases line up with TRBD1. The CDR3 loop spans 16 amino acids. Trimming took 2 bases from V and 4 from J; bases not matched to a gene: 6. Germline V gene lookup returns CDR1 MGHRA and CDR2 YSYEKL. CDR3 nucleotide sequence: TGCGCCAGCAGCCAAACGGACAGGGCGACCACCGGGGAGCTGTTTTTT. This gives the protein CASSQTDRATTGELFF.

The table lists this clonotype with many counts. The chain employs TRBV5-1 and TRBJ2-5; no clear D. There are 14 residues in the CDR3. Deletions cut 0 bases from V and 0 bases from J, with 6 bases between. Germline CDR1 SGHRS, CDR2 YFSETQ. CDR3 loop: CASSLGTNQETQYF. The CDR3, as DNA: TGCGCCAGCAGCTTGGGAACCAACCAAGAGACCCAGTACTTC.

This clonotype has a handful of counts. CDR3 nucleotides: TGTGCCAGCAGCTCCCCCCGGGGAGGGGTGAACACTGAAGCTTTCTTT. Translating gives CASSSPRGGVNTEAFF. The rearrangement links TRBV7-6 to TRBJ1-1, with D perhaps matching TRBD1 (5 bases). In germline, CDR1 is SGHVS, CDR2 FNYEAQ. The CDR3 has 16 amino acids. Deletions cut 4 bases from V and 0 bases from J, with 15 bases between.

This clonotype turned up a few times. The rearrangement links TRBV6-2 or TRBV6-3 to TRBJ2-2; no definite D call. Between the trimmed V and J ends, which lost 8 bases and 2 bases, there was a span of 9 bases. The CDR3 totals 13 residues. Germline CDR1 is MNHEY and CDR2 is SVGEGT. The chain's CDR3 is CASGEENTGELFF. CDR3 in DNA: TGTGCCAGCGGGGAAGAAAACACCGGGGAGCTGTTTTTT.

CDR3 DNA: TGTGCCTTCGCCGGTGGGAAGGCGGAAAGCTCCTACGAGCAGTACTTC. It specifies CAFAGGKAESSYEQYF. The V and J genes are TRBV7-9 and TRBJ2-7; D uncertain. Trimming shortened V by 11 bases and J by 0 bases, and 23 bases separated the two germline ends. This CDR3 has 16 amino acids. Per germline, CDR1 SEHNR and CDR2 FQNEAQ (reference sequence).

A few counts support this clonotype. The chain recombines TRBV27 with TRBJ2-5, with TRBD2 identical over 7 bases. The V gene's germline CDR1 is MNHEY and CDR2 SMNVEV (reference sequence). V was pared by 5 bases and J by 4 bases, with 13 bases of the junction left unmatched. This CDR3 spans 16 amino acids. The CDR3 is CASSQVEGGVSETQYF. In DNA, the CDR3 is TGTGCCAGCAGTCAGGTTGAGGGAGGGGTATCAGAGACCCAGTACTTC.

Only a few counts were recorded for this clonotype. V usage is TRBV5-6 and J usage is TRBJ2-3, with D maybe TRBD2 (6 bases). The CDR3 runs to 15 residues. Germline V gene sequence: CDR1 SGHDT, CDR2 YYEEEE. V was pared by 4 bases and J by 2 bases, with 14 bases between. CDR3 sequence: CASSVGASDTDTQYF. CDR3 bases: TGTGCCAGCAGCGTCGGGGCTAGCGACACAGATACGCAGTATTTT.

The J gene is TRBJ2-3, the V gene TRBV6-1; 8 positions match TRBD1. V trimming: 6 bases; J trimming: 6 bases; junction bases outside the gene matches: 11. CDR3 length: 15 residues. From germline, CDR1 is MNHNS and CDR2 SASEGT. This chain's CDR3 is CASSWGTGGSDTQYF. The CDR3 DNA follows: TGTGCCAGCAGCTGGGGAACAGGGGGATCCGATACGCAGTATTTT.

This clonotype has a count of ten or more. The chain carries TRBV27 and TRBJ2-3; 10 bases match TRBD2. Germline loops: CDR1 MNHEY, CDR2 SMNVEV (reference sequence). The CDR3 has 15 amino acids. Germline trimming cut 5 bases from V and 2 bases from J; bases unmatched to any gene: 4. Here the CDR3 DNA reads TGTGCCAGCAGTGTTAGCGGGGGGTCCACAGATACGCAGTATTTT. Translation: CASSVSGGSTDTQYF.

This sequence joins TRBV20-1 and TRBJ2-5, with 8 bases matching TRBD1. V was clipped by 5 bases and J by 2 bases; unmatched bases: 4. Germline V gene data show CDR1 as DFQATT and CDR2 as SNEGSKA (reference sequence). This CDR3 spans 13 amino acids. CDR3: CSAGYRGQETQYF. The CDR3, as DNA: TGCAGTGCTGGCTACAGGGGGCAAGAGACCCAGTACTTC.

The V gene is TRBV6-5, the J gene TRBJ2-1, with TRBD2 identical over 11 bases. Germline V gene data show CDR1 as MNHEY and CDR2 as SVGAGI. J was trimmed by 0 bases and V by 4 bases; bases with no gene match: 5. The CDR3 is 17 residues long. CDR3 in amino acids: CASSSLSGGDSYNEQFF. CDR3 sequence (DNA): TGTGCCAGCAGTTCCCTTAGCGGGGGGGACTCCTACAATGAGCAGTTCTTC.